These T cell receptor beta chains were read from a single sample in a study of blood T cells in healthy people across ages. MiXCR, applied by TCRdb to the 5' RACE reads, yields one record per CDR3 protein. Among fewer than 2 million distinct CDR3 sequences listed, roughly 43% were seen once. Input material: blood. The receptor source for this set is a human donor in good health. Both conserved end residues are part of each CDR3. D genes are given only for firm matches. The size of a clone is reported for some rows only, either as once, few or many, or as a class for expanded clones.

V gene: TRBV29-1
J gene: TRBJ1-2
D gene: -
clone size: -
CDR3 DNA: TGCAGCGTTTATGATTATGGCTACACCTTC
CDR3 protein: CSVYDYGYTF

V gene: TRBV7-6
J gene: TRBJ1-2
D gene: -
clone size: -
CDR3 DNA: TGTGCCAGCAGCCTTGAGTACAGAGGCACCACGGGCTACACCTTC
CDR3 protein: CASSLEYRGTTGYTF

V gene: TRBV9
J gene: TRBJ1-2
D gene: -
clone size: -
CDR3 DNA: TGTGCCAGCAGCGGAACACAGGGTTTTGGCTACACCTTC
CDR3 protein: CASSGTQGFGYTF

V gene: TRBV7-2
J gene: TRBJ2-7
D gene: -
clone size: once
CDR3 DNA: TGTACCAGCAGTCTGATGACAGCCCCCTACGAGCAGTACTTC
CDR3 protein: CTSSLMTAPYEQYF

V gene: TRBV4-1
J gene: TRBJ2-7
D gene: -
clone size: many
CDR3 DNA: TGCGCCAGCAGCCAAGTAGGGTACGAGCAGTACTTC
CDR3 protein: CASSQVGYEQYF

V gene: TRBV20-1
J gene: TRBJ2-1
D gene: -
clone size: -
CDR3 DNA: TGCAGTGCTAGAGATGGTGGGATAAATGAGCAGTTCTTC
CDR3 protein: CSARDGGINEQFF

V gene: TRBV14
J gene: TRBJ2-3
D gene: -
clone size: -
CDR3 DNA: TGTGCCAGCAGCCAGAAGGGGAGGACAGTCAGCACAGATACGCAGTATTTT
CDR3 protein: CASSQKGRTVSTDTQYF

V gene: TRBV6-5
J gene: TRBJ2-3
D gene: TRBD2
clone size: many
CDR3 DNA: TGTGCCAGCAGGCCGACTAGCGCAGATACGCAGTATTTT
CDR3 protein: CASRPTSADTQYF

V gene: TRBV29-1
J gene: TRBJ1-1
D gene: -
clone size: few
CDR3 DNA: TGCAGCGTTGGGGGAGGTTGGGCTGAAGCTTTCTTT
CDR3 protein: CSVGGGWAEAFF

V gene: TRBV4-1
J gene: TRBJ1-2
D gene: -
clone size: -
CDR3 DNA: TGCGCCAGCAGCCACCTAGACAGCCTGGGCTATGGCTACACCTTC
CDR3 protein: CASSHLDSLGYGYTF

V gene: TRBV13
J gene: TRBJ2-7
D gene: TRBD1
clone size: few
CDR3 DNA: TGTGCCAGCAGCCCCGGACAGGGGGCGCGGGTCGAGCAGTACTTC
CDR3 protein: CASSPGQGARVEQYF

V gene: TRBV4-2
J gene: TRBJ2-3
D gene: TRBD2
clone size: -
CDR3 DNA: TGTGCCAGCAGCCCGAGTAGACCTAGCGGGGGGGCGACAGATACGCAGTATTTT
CDR3 protein: CASSPSRPSGGATDTQYF

V gene: TRBV6-1
J gene: TRBJ2-6
D gene: TRBD1
clone size: -
CDR3 DNA: TGTGCCAGCAGTCGGGACAGGTCTCTCCCTGGGGCCAACGTCCTGACTTTC
CDR3 protein: CASSRDRSLPGANVLTF

V gene: TRBV20-1
J gene: TRBJ2-7
D gene: -
clone size: -
CDR3 DNA: TGCAGTGCTAGAGGTCCCAGGGGCTCCTACGAGCAGTACTTC
CDR3 protein: CSARGPRGSYEQYF